The entry below gives a single T cell receptor (beta chain) sequence along with its context. Cells sorted as Tregs were CD4+, CD25+ and CD127-/low. TCRdb re-called the 5' RACE reads with MiXCR, one entry per CDR3 protein. The profile shows tens of thousands of distinct CDR3 sequences, around 24% of them singletons. This TCR derives from a female donor with breast cancer. What was sequenced was tumor-infiltrating Tregs sorted from the breast tumor.

The CDR3 DNA is TGTGCCAGCAGTGATCCTTTTCCGACAGGGGGCCAGGAAAACTATGGCTACACCTTC. Translated, it gives CASSDPFPTGGQENYGYTF. The V and J genes are TRBV6-6 and TRBJ1-2, with TRBD1 identical over 10 bases. The length of the CDR3 is 19 residues. V dropped 5 bases and J dropped 2; count of bases not matched to a gene: 17. The germline V gene encodes CDR1 MNHNY and CDR2 SVGAGI (reference sequence).